This T cell receptor (beta chain) was sequenced in a study of blood T cell repertoires in COVID-19. In the study overall: Researchers got acute and convalescent COVID-19 samples from the United States, Italy and Spain.

In the authors' methods: Amplification with reference gene primers provided the estimates of nucleated cell counts. The repertoire was sequenced with immunoSEQ multiplex PCR; TCRdb's copy has only in-frame clones and lacks some. That table gives V, J and clone size, and the DNA gave D and trimming. The top ten hold less than 8% of the sample, which has around 250,000 clones, about nine tenths seen once. Source material: peripheral blood. This receptor was taken from a man aged 55 to 70 with acute or convalescent COVID-19.

The CDR3 loop is CASSWGGTSVTDTQYF. The CDR3 bases are TGTGCCAGCAGTTGGGGGGGGACTAGCGTCACAGATACGCAGTATTTT. The genes are TRBV27 and TRBJ2-3, with TRBD2 identical over 10 bases. There are 16 residues in the CDR3. V lost 4 bases, J lost 2 bases, and 6 bases stayed unmatched. CDR1 MNHEY and CDR2 SMNVEV come from the germline V gene (reference sequence).